This T cell receptor beta chain comes out of a study of T cells in tumors after PD-1 blockade. Study details: Prior checkpoint blockade, systemic immunosuppressant use, or anti-cancer therapy within 4 weeks excluded patients. On average, tumor samples gave more than 20,000 TCR templates and some 6,600 unique clonotypes. Notes on the study in general: Most post-therapy expanded exhausted CD8+ clones were new, undetected before treatment.

Losses at the gene ends were 0 bases for V and 9 bases for J; bases not matched to a gene: 7. Germline-derived CDR1 and CDR2 are SGHRS and YFSETQ. The CDR3 is made up of 16 amino acids. Template: tumor biopsy or peripheral blood genomic DNA, roughly 616-6,500 ng per sample. TCRdb's copy holds only in-frame clones and misses some; the assay was immunoSEQ multiplex PCR. The data contain 1,500 to 2,000 clones, roughly 80% of them singletons. This clone was counted only a few times. The antigen is undetermined. This clonotype was sampled from a human donor with basal cell carcinoma. The sample in question was tumor tissue, obtained after anti-PD-1 treatment. The chain joins TRBV5-1 to TRBJ1-6; 9 nucleotides line up with TRBD1. The CDR3 nucleotides read TGCGCCAGCAGCTTGGAAGGGGACAGGGATAGTTCACCCCTCCACTTT. This gives the protein CASSLEGDRDSSPLHF.